These T cell receptor beta chains were read from a single sample in a study of PD-1 blockade in mismatch repair-deficient tumors. The assay was immunoSEQ multiplex PCR, and TCRdb's table has in-frame clones only and misses some. The data hold 15,000 or so clones, with 84% observed a single time. The sequencing here drew on PBMCs, taken before pembrolizumab treatment. The receptors were gathered from an adult with mismatch repair-deficient cancer. Each CDR3 is given with its conserved first and last residue.

CATSDGLAGGPYEQYF TRBV28 16 TRBJ2-7
CATRDTNTEAFF TRBV7-6 12 TRBJ1-1
CASSIGGQGFWETQYF TRBV19 16 TRBJ2-5
CASSGRTGGDYGYTF TRBV6-1 15 TRBJ1-2
CASSSRNPLFEAFF TRBV11-2 14 TRBJ1-1
CASNSGTGYGYTF TRBV6-1 13 TRBJ1-2
CASSGQGEKEKLFF TRBV19 14 TRBJ1-4
CASSLDLSGRYGYTF TRBV11-2 15 TRBJ1-2
CASSIGGVSYNEQFF TRBV19 15 TRBJ2-1
CASSEGLAGGPDTQYF TRBV6-4 16 TRBJ2-3
CASSLGGGQETQYF TRBV11-2 14 TRBJ2-5
CASSYSKREDTGELFF TRBV6-6 16 TRBJ2-2
CASGLEVPGVNGYTF TRBV12-5 15 TRBJ1-2
CASSKIYGLAGGGEQFF TRBV4-3 17 TRBJ2-1
CASSSQGLSNQPQHF TRBV28 15 TRBJ1-5
CASSQLTGPTSGRPNEQFF TRBV4-1 19 TRBJ2-1
CASSQRGTSADTQYF TRBV4-1 15 TRBJ2-3
CASSGRLAFAYEQYF TRBV6-5 15 TRBJ2-7
CASSTQVTGELFF TRBV6-5 13 TRBJ2-2
CASSLRALFLWDTEAFF TRBV7-3 17 TRBJ1-1
CASSLATGGVEKLFF TRBV5-1 15 TRBJ1-4
CASSKGRSGSRDEQFF TRBV21-1 16 TRBJ2-1
CPHRASGSVTYEQYF TRBV10-3 15 TRBJ2-7
CASSEDTHTGELFF TRBV6-1 14 TRBJ2-2
CAISESDRNQETQYF TRBV10-3 15 TRBJ2-5
CATVSGGDEAFF TRBV27 12 TRBJ1-1
CASSLGETQYF TRBV11-2 11 TRBJ2-5
CASSELPPGSNQPQHF TRBV6-1 16 TRBJ1-5
CASKGGDTEAFF TRBV2 12 TRBJ1-1
CASSLGLAGDTQYF TRBV27 14 TRBJ2-3
CSIRPFWGEQFF TRBV29-1 12 TRBJ2-1
CASSQSRGLAGADEQYF TRBV23-1 17 TRBJ2-7
CASSLWADQRSYEQYF TRBV28 16 TRBJ2-7
CSAAGTSGRFPTDTQYF TRBV29-1 17 TRBJ2-3
CSVNRGGYEQYF TRBV29-1 12 TRBJ2-7
CASSKRQGPQETQYF TRBV19 15 TRBJ2-5
CASNAYSNQPQHF TRBV2 13 TRBJ1-5
CASSSYRARDKYYGYTF TRBV7-6 17 TRBJ1-2
CASSPPQTGLADNEQFF TRBV18 17 TRBJ2-1
CASSTPGQYWGYTF TRBV6-5 14 TRBJ1-2
CASRPSGSSYNEQFF TRBV6-5 15 TRBJ2-1
CASRPLVAGDYEQYF TRBV6-5 15 TRBJ2-7
CAWSSSTVGEQYF TRBV30 13 TRBJ2-7
CATTRADPRLRVRTDTQYF TRBV21-1 19 TRBJ2-3
CASSLSAGELFF TRBV27 12 TRBJ2-2